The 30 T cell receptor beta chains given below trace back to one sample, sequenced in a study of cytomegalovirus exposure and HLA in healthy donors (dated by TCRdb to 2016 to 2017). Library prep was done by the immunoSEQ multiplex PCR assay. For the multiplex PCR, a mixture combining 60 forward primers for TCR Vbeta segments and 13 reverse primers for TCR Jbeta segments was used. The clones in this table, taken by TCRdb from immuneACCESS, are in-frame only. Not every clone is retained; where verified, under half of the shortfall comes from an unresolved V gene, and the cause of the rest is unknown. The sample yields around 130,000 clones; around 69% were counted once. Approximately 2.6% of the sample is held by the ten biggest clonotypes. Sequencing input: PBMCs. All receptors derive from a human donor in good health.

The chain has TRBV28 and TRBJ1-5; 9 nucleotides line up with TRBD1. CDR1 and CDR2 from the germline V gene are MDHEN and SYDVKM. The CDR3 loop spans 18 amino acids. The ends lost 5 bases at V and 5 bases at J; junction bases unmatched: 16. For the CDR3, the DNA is TGTGCCAGCAGTCCTACAGGGGGCCTCAATGCACAGTATCAGCCCCAGCATTTT. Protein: CASSPTGGLNAQYQPQHF.

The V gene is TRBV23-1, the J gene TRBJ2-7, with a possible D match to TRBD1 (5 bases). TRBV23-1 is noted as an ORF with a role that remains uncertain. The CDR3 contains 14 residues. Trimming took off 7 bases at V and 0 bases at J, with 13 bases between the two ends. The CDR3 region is CASTRKTASYEQYF. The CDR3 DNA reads TGCGCCAGCACCCGTAAGACAGCCTCCTACGAGCAGTACTTC.

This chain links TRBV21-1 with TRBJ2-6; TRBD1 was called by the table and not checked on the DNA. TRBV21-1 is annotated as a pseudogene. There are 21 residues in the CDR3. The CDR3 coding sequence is TGTGCCAGCAGCACCCGAGCGGGACAGGGTGCTGGGAGGTCTGGGGCCAACGTCCTGACTTTC. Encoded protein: CASSTRAGQGAGRSGANVLTF.

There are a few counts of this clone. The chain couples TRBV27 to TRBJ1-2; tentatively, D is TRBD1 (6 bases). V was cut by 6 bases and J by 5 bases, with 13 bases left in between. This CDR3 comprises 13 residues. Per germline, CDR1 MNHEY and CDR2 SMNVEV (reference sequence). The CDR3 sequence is CASSLTGLYGYTF. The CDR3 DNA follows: TGTGCCAGCAGCCTGACAGGTCTTTATGGCTACACCTTC.

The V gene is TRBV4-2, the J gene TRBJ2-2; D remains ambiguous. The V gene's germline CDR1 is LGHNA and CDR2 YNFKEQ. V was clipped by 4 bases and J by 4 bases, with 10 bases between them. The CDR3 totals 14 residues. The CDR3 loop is CASSPARGTGELFF. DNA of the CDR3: TGTGCCAGCAGCCCAGCTCGAGGCACCGGGGAGCTGTTTTTT.

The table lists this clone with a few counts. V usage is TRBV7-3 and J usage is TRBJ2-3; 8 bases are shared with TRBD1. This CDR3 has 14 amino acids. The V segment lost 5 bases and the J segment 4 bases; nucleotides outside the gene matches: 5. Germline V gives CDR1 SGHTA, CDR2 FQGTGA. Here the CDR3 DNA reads TGTGCCAGCAGCGCGGACAGGGTGGCAGATACGCAGTATTTT. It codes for CASSADRVADTQYF.

This chain's CDR3 is CASSLGLAEYNEQFF. The DNA for the CDR3 is TGTGCCAGCAGCTTGGGACTAGCGGAGTACAATGAGCAGTTCTTC. The chain is built from TRBV5-6 and TRBJ2-1; 9 bases match TRBD2. The CDR3 is 15 residues long. Germline CDR1 is SGHDT and CDR2 is YYEEEE. The V gene end was trimmed by 0 bases and the J gene end by 4 bases; junction bases not matched to a gene: 2.

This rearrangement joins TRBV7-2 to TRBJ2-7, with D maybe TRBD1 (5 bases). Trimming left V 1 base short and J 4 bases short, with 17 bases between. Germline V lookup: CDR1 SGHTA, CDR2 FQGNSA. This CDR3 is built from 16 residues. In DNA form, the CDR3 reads TGTGCCAGCAGCTTAGAAGGCGGTTATAGGGGATACGAGCAGTACTTC. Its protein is CASSLEGGYRGYEQYF.

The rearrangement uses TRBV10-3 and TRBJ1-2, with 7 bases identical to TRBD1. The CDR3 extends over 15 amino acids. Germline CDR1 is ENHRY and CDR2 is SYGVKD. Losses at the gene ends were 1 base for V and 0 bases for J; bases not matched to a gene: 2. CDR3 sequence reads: CAISEYGTANYGYTF. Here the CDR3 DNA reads TGTGCCATCAGTGAGTACGGGACAGCTAACTATGGCTACACCTTC.

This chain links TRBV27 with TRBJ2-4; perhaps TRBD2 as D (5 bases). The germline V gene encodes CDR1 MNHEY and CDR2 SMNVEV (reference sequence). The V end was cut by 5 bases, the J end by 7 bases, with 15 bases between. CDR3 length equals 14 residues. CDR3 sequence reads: CASSPTPGYNIQYF. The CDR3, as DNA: TGTGCCAGCAGTCCCACCCCGGGATATAACATTCAGTACTTC.

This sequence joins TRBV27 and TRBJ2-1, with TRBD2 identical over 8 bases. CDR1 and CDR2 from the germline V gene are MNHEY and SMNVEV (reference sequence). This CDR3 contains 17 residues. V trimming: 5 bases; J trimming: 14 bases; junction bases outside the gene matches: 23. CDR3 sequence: CASSPVSWVSGVFEEFF. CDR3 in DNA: TGTGCCAGCAGTCCCGTTAGTTGGGTTAGCGGGGTCTTCGAGGAGTTCTTC.

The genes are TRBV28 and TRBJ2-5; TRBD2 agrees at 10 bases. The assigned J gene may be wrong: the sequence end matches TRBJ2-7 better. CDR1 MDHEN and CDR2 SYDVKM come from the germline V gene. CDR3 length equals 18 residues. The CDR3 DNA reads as TGTGCCAGCAGTTTACCCCTCTTTGAAGCGGGAGGGCCTTACGAGCAGTACTTC. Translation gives CASSLPLFEAGGPYEQYF.

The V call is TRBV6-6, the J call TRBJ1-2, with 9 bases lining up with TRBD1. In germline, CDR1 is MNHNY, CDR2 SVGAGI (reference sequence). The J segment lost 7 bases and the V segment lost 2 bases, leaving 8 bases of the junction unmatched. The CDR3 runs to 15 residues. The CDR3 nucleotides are TGTGCCAGCAGTTACGTGGGACAGGGTTTCGCTGGCTACACCTTC. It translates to CASSYVGQGFAGYTF.

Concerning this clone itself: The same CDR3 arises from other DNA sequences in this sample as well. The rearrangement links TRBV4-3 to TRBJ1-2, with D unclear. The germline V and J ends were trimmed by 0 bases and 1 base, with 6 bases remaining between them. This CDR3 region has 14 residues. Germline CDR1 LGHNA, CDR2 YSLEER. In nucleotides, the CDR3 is TGCGCCAGCAGCCAAGAAACCGGTAACTATGGCTACACCTTC. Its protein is CASSQETGNYGYTF.

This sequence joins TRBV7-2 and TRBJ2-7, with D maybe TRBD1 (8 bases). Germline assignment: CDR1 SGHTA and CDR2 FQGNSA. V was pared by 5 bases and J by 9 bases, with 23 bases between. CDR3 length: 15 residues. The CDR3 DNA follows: TGTGCCAGCAGCCCAGGGGGCGGGGGCCGTGACCCGCAGTACTTC. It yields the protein CASSPGGGGRDPQYF.

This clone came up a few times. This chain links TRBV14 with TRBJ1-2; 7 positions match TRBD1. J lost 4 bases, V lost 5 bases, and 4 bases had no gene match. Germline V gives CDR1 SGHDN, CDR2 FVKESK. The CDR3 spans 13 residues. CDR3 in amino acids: CASSFDRAYGYTF. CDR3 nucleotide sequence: TGTGCCAGCAGCTTTGACAGGGCCTATGGCTACACCTTC.

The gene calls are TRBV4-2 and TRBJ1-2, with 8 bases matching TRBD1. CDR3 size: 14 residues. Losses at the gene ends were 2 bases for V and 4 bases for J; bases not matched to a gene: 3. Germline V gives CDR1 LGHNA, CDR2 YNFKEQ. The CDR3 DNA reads TGTGCCAGCAGCCAACCTGGGACAGGCTATGGCTACACCTTC. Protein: CASSQPGTGYGYTF.

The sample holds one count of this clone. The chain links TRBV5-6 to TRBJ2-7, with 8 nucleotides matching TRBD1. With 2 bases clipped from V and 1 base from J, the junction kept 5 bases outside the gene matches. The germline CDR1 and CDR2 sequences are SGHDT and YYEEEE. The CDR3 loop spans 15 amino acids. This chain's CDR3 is CASSFLGTGSYEQYF. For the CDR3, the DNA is TGTGCCAGCAGCTTTCTCGGGACAGGATCCTACGAGCAGTACTTC.

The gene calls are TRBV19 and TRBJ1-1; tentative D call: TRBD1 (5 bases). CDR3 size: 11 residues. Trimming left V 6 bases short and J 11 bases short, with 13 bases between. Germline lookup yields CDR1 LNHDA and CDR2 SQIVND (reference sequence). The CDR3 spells CASRGVLWAFF. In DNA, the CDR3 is TGTGCCAGTAGAGGGGTTCTGTGGGCTTTCTTT.

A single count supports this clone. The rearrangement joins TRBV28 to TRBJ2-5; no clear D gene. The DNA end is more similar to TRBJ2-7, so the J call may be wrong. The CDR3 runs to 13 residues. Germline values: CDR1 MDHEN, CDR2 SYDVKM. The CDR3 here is CASSQAAAYEQYF. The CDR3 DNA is TGTGCCAGCAGCCAGGCCGCCGCCTACGAGCAGTACTTC.

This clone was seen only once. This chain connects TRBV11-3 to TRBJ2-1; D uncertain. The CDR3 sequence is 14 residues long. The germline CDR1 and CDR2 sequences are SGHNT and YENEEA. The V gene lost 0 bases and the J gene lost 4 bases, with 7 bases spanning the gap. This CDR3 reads CASSLDSYYNEQFF. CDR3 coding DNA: TGTGCCAGCAGCTTAGATTCGTATTACAATGAGCAGTTCTTC.

CDR3 nucleotides: TGTGCCAGCAGTAGGCAGGGTGGGGTTAGCTCACCCCTCCACTTT. This translates into CASSRQGGVSSPLHF. The chain employs TRBV6-4 and TRBJ1-6; TRBD1 is a possible D gene (5 bases). The CDR3 spans 15 residues. The ends were cut back, 5 bases at V and 10 bases at J, with 18 bases in the middle. The V gene's germline CDR1 is MRHNA and CDR2 SNTAGT.

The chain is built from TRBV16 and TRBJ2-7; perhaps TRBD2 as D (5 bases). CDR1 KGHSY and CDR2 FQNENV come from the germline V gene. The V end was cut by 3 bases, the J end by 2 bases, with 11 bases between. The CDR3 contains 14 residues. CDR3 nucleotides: TGTGCCAGCAGCCACGAGGGCTTTACCTACGAGCAGTACTTC. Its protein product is CASSHEGFTYEQYF.

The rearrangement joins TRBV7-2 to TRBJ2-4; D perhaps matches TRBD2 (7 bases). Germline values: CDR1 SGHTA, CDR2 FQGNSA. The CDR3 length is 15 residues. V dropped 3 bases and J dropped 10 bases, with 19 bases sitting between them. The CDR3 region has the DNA TGTGCCAGCAGCTTTCGGGGGGCCGGGACAAATATTCAGTACTTC. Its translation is CASSFRGAGTNIQYF. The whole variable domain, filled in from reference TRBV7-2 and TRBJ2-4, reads GAGVSQSPSNKVTEKGKDVELRCDPISGHTALYWYRQSLGQGLEFLIYFQGNSAPDKSGLPSDRFSAERTGGSVSTLTIQRTQQEDSAVYLCASSFRGAGTNIQYFGAGTRLSVL.

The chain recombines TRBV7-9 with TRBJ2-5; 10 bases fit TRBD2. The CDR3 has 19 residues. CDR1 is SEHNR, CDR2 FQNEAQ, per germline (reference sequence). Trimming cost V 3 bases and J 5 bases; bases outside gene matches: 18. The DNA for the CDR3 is TGTGCCAGCAGCTTTTTATTTAGCCTAGCGGGAGCGGGAGCGGAGACCCAGTACTTC. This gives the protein CASSFLFSLAGAGAETQYF.

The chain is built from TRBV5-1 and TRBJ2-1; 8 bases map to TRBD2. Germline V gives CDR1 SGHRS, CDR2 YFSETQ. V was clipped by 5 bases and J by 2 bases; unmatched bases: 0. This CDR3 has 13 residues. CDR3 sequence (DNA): TGCGCCAGCAGTAGCGGGACCTACAATGAGCAGTTCTTC. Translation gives CASSSGTYNEQFF.

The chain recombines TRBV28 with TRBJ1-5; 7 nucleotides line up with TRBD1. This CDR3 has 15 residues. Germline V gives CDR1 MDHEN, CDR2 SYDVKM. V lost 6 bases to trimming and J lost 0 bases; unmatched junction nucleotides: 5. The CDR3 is CASSGQAVSNQPQHF. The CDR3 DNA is TGTGCCAGCAGCGGACAGGCCGTTAGCAATCAGCCCCAGCATTTT.

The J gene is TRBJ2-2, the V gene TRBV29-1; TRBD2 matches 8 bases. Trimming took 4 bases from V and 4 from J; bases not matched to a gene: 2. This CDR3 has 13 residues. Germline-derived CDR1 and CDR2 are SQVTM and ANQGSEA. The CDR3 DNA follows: TGCAGCGTTGCACTAGCGGTCACCGGGGAGCTGTTTTTT. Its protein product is CSVALAVTGELFF.

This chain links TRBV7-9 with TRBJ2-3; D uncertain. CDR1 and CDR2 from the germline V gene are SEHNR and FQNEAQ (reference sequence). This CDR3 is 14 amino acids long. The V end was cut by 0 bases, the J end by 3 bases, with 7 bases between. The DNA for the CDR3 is TGTGCCAGCAGCTTAGCGCTTAGTACAGATACGCAGTATTTT. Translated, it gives CASSLALSTDTQYF. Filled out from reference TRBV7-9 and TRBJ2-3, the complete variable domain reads DTGVSQNPRHKITKRGQNVTFRCDPISEHNRLYWYRQTLGQGPEFLTYFQNEAQLEKSRLLSDRFSAERPKGSFSTLEIQRTEQGDSAMYLCASSLALSTDTQYFGPGTRLTVL.

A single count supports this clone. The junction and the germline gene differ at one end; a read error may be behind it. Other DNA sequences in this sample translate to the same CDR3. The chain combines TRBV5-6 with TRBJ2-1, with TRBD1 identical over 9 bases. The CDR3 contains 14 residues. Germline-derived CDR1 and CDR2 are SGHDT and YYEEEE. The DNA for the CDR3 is TGCGCCAGCAGCGGGACAGGGTTCTACAATGAGCAGTTCTTC. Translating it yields CASSGTGFYNEQFF.